This T cell receptor beta chain was obtained from a study of cytomegalovirus exposure and HLA in healthy donors. Study-level points and caveats: There were some V segments, including TRBV6-2 and TRBV6-3, excluded as indistinguishable. About 180 TCR beta chains were listed as cytomegalovirus-associated.

CDR3 size: 15 residues. The germline CDR1 and CDR2 sequences are SGHRS and YFSETQ. Unmatched junction bases numbered 7, after V lost 2 bases and J lost 5 bases. All donors participated as healthy donors of bone marrow. In regard to this clone: Its target is unknown.

PCR amplification relied on 60 Vbeta primers (plus 13 Jbeta primers). Profiled with immunoSEQ multiplex PCR; TCRdb holds only in-frame clones, not every one. The sample includes some 110,000 clones, around a tenth seen only once; the top ten take 5.8%. This TCR came from a man aged 40-49 years in good health and CMV-seropositive. The sample taken for sequencing was PBMCs. The chain recombines TRBV5-1 with TRBJ2-5, with 9 bases fitting TRBD2. The CDR3 DNA reads as TGCGCCAGCAGCTTTGGCGGGAGGGCCTTTGAGACCCAGTACTTC. Its translation: CASSFGGRAFETQYF.